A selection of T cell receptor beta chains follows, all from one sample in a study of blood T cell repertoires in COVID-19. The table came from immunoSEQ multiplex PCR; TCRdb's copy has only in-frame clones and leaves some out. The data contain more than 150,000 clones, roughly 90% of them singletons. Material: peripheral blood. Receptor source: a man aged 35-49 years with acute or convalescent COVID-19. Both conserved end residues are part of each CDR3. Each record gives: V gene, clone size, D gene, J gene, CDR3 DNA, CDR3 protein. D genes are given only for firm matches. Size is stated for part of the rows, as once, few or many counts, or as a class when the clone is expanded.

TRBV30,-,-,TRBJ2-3,TGTGCCTGGAGAGTCGGGGGAAGCACAGATACGCAGTATTTT,CAWRVGGSTDTQYF
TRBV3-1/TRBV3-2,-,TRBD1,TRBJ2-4,TGTGCCAGCAGCCAGGGACAGAAAAACATTCAGTACTTC,CASSQGQKNIQYF
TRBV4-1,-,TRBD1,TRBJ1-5,TGCGCCAGCAGCCAAGATCCTGGGACAGGGATTTCTAATTCGGGCAATCAGCCCCAGCATTTT,CASSQDPGTGISNSGNQPQHF
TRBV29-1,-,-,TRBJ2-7,TGCAGCGCCGGAGTGGACGAGCAGTACTTC,CSAGVDEQYF
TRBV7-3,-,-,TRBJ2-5,TGTGCCAGCAGCGCGGGGACCCGAGAGACCCAGTACTTC,CASSAGTRETQYF
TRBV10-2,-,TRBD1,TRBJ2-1,TGCGCCAGCAGTGAGTCGGGACAGGGGTCCTACAATGAGCAGTTCTTC,CASSESGQGSYNEQFF
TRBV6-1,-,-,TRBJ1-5,TGTGCCAGCAGTCCCCAGGGCGGACATCAGCCCCAGCATTTT,CASSPQGGHQPQHF
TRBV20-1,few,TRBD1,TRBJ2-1,TGCAGTGCTAGTCCCGGGACAGGGGTTTACAATGAGCAGTTCTTC,CSASPGTGVYNEQFF
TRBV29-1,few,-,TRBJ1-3,TGCAGCGTTGTGGGGGGCTCTGGAAACACCATATATTTT,CSVVGGSGNTIYF
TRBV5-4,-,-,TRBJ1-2,TGTGCCAGCAGCCCCTCTTTTCGACCGGGAAAGGGATCTGGCTACACCTTC,CASSPSFRPGKGSGYTF
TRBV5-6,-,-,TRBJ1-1,TGTGCCAGCAGCTTGGACAGGAAGAACACTGAAGCTTTCTTT,CASSLDRKNTEAFF
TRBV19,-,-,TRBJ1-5,TGTGCCAGTAGTCTCCTTGCGGGGAGGGGCAATCAGCCCCAGCATTTT,CASSLLAGRGNQPQHF
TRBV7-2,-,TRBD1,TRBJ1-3,TGTGCCAGCAGCCGGGGACAGGGGGGAAACACCATATATTTT,CASSRGQGGNTIYF
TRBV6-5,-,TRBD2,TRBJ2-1,TGTGCCAGCAGTTCCTCTAGCGGGGGGTACAATGAGCAGTTCTTC,CASSSSSGGYNEQFF
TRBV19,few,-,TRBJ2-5,TGTGCCAGTAGTATGAATAGGGGGTCAGAGACCCAGTACTTC,CASSMNRGSETQYF
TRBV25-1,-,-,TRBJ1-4,TGTGCCAGCAGTGAATGGGGCGGGGGCACTAATGAAAAACTGTTTTTT,CASSEWGGGTNEKLFF
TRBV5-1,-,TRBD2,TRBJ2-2,TGCGCCAGCAGCCCTAGCGGGGGCACGGTCTCGGAGCTGTTTTTT,CASSPSGGTVSELFF
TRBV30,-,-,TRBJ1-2,TGTGCCTGGAGTGTCCCGGGGTATGGCTACACCTTC,CAWSVPGYGYTF
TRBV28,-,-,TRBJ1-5,TGTGCCAGCGGACCCCGGGGTCAGCCCCAGCATTTT,CASGPRGQPQHF
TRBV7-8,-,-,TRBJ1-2,TGTGCCAGCAGCTTAGCGGTGTCAGGGAAGGTGCATGGCTACACCTTC,CASSLAVSGKVHGYTF
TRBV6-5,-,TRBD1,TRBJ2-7,TGTGCCAGCAGGCTGGGACAGGGGGCTGCCGAGCAGTACTTC,CASRLGQGAAEQYF
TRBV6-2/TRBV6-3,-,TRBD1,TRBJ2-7,TGTGCCAGCAGTTACGAGCGGGCAGGGGGCCGGGAGCAGTACTTC,CASSYERAGGREQYF
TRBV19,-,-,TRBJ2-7,TGTGCCAGTAGTGCGGGGTTATCCTACGAGCAGTACTTC,CASSAGLSYEQYF
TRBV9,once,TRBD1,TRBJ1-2,TGTGCCAGCAGCGGGGAGGGGACAGGGGGCCCTAACTATGGCTACACCTTC,CASSGEGTGGPNYGYTF
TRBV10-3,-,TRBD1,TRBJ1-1,TGTGCCATCAGTGAGGAACAGGGGCCCACTGAAGCTTTCTTT,CAISEEQGPTEAFF
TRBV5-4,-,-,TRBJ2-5,TGTGCCAGCAGCCCCCGGGATTTCCAAGAGACCCAGTACTTC,CASSPRDFQETQYF
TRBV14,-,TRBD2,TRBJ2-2,TGTGCCAGCAGCCAAGATAAAGCGGGGTACGGTTACACCGGGGAGCTGTTTTTT,CASSQDKAGYGYTGELFF
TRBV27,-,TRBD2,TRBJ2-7,TGTGCCAGCAGTAGGGGGACTAGCGGGGTAACCCCCCTCGAGCAGTACTTC,CASSRGTSGVTPLEQYF
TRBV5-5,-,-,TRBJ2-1,TGTGCCAGCAGCTTGTTATCAGGGCAGGTCAACAATGAGCAGTTCTTC,CASSLLSGQVNNEQFF
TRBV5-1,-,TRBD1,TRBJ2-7,TGCGCCAGCAGCTTTGGAGACAGGGGGTTACACTCCTACGAGCAGTACTTC,CASSFGDRGLHSYEQYF
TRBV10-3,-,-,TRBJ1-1,TGTGCCATCAGTGAGCGGCAAGGGGGATCGGGGACTGAAGCTTTCTTT,CAISERQGGSGTEAFF
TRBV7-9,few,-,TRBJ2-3,TGTGCCAGCAGCAGTAGCGCACGCACAGATACGCAGTATTTT,CASSSSARTDTQYF
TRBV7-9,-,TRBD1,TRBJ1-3,TGTGCCAGCAGCCCATTAGACGGGACAGGGGGCCCCCTCAGAAACACCATATATTTT,CASSPLDGTGGPLRNTIYF
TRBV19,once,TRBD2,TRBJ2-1,TGTGCCAGTAGCCAGACTAGCGGGGGGGCCGGTGAGCAGTTCTTC,CASSQTSGGAGEQFF
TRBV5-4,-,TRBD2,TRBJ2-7,TGTGCCAGCAGCCCTAGGACTAGCGGGGGCTACGAGCAGTACTTC,CASSPRTSGGYEQYF
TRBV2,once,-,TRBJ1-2,TGTGCCAGCAACGTAGGGAGAAACTATGGCTACACCTTC,CASNVGRNYGYTF
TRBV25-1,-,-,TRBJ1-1,TGTGCCAGCAGTGTAAGGGGCAGGAGTACTGAAGCTTTCTTT,CASSVRGRSTEAFF
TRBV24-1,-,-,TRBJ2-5,TGTGCCACCAGTGATTTTTCGGGCGGGATAGAGACCCAGTACTTC,CATSDFSGGIETQYF
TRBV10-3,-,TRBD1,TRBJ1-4,TGTGCCATCAGTGAGTCATCAGGGGGGGAAAAACTGTTTTTT,CAISESSGGEKLFF
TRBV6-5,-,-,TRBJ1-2,TGTGCCAGCAGTTACAGTCAGGGTAACTATGGCTACACCTTC,CASSYSQGNYGYTF
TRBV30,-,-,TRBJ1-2,TGTGCCTGGAGTGCGCAGCGATCAGATGAGGGCTACACCTTC,CAWSAQRSDEGYTF
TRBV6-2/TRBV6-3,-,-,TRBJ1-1,TGTGCCAGCAGTTCAGGGGAGTTGAACACTGAAGCTTTCTTT,CASSSGELNTEAFF
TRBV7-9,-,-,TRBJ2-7,TGTGCCAGCAGCTTCGGGAGCTACGAGCAGTACTTC,CASSFGSYEQYF
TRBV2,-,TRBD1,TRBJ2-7,TGTGCCAGCAGGGACAGGGGGCCTCACGAGCAGTACTTC,CASRDRGPHEQYF
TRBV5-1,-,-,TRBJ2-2,TGCGCCAGCAGCTTGGGACAGCTCACCGGGGAGCTGTTTTTT,CASSLGQLTGELFF
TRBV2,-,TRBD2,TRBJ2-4,TGTGCCAGCAGTGAAGGGCTAGCGGGGAGGAACATTCAGTACTTC,CASSEGLAGRNIQYF
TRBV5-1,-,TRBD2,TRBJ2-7,TGCGCCAGCAGCCCCGGACTAGGACCGGGGGAGCAGTACTTC,CASSPGLGPGEQYF
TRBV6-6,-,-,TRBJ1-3,TGTGCCAGCAGTTACCGGGAGAACTCTGGAAACACCATATATTTT,CASSYRENSGNTIYF
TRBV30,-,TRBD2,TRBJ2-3,TGTGCCTGGAGTGCTAGGACTAGCGGGGACACAGATACGCAGTATTTT,CAWSARTSGDTDTQYF
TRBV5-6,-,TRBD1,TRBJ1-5,TGTGCCAGCAGCTTGAGAGGGGGCAGCGGCAATCAGCCCCAGCATTTT,CASSLRGGSGNQPQHF
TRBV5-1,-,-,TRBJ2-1,TGCGCCACCCGAATCGAGGTGAGCTCCTACAATGAGCAGTTCTTC,CATRIEVSSYNEQFF
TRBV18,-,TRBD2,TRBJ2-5,TGTGCCAGCTCACCGATCGCGACTAGCGGGTCACAAGAGACCCAGTACTTC,CASSPIATSGSQETQYF
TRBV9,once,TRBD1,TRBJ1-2,TGTGCCAGCAGCATGCGGGACAGGACCAACTATGGCTACACCTTC,CASSMRDRTNYGYTF
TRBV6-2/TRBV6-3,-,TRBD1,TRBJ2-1,TGTGCCAGCAGTGACAGGGTAGGGAGCTCCTACAATGAGCAGTTCTTC,CASSDRVGSSYNEQFF
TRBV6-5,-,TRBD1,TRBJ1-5,TGTGCCAGCAGTTACGGGGGACAGGGGAGCAATCAGCCCCAGCATTTT,CASSYGGQGSNQPQHF